The clone carrying this T cell receptor (beta chain) was found many times. The antigen remains unidentified. Germline V lookup: CDR1 SQVTM, CDR2 ANQGSEA. The V and J ends lost 4 bases and 0 bases, in that order; junction bases with no gene match: 1. The CDR3 is 15 amino acids. This entry is derived from a study of early T cells in non-severe SARS-CoV-2 infection. Overall study: From unsorted whole blood, bulk RNA was sequenced, and the chains remained unpaired.

Study observations and caveats: The VDJdb matching leaned toward anti-spike CD8 responses and overlooked private and CD4 specificities.

The library protocol tagged individual cDNA molecules with unique molecular identifiers. In TCRdb, the 5' RACE reads were re-called with MiXCR into one record per CDR3 protein. The sample consists of about 33,000 distinct CDR3 sequences, more than 5% of them appearing once. Sequencing was performed on whole blood. V and J are TRBV29-1 and TRBJ2-6; 9 bases line up with TRBD1. This clonotype was obtained from an adult who was a healthcare worker with PCR-confirmed SARS-CoV-2 infection or an uninfected control (not recorded which). The CDR3 loop is CSVAGQGSGANVLTF. Here the CDR3 DNA reads TGCAGCGTTGCGGGACAGGGCTCTGGGGCCAACGTCCTGACTTTC.